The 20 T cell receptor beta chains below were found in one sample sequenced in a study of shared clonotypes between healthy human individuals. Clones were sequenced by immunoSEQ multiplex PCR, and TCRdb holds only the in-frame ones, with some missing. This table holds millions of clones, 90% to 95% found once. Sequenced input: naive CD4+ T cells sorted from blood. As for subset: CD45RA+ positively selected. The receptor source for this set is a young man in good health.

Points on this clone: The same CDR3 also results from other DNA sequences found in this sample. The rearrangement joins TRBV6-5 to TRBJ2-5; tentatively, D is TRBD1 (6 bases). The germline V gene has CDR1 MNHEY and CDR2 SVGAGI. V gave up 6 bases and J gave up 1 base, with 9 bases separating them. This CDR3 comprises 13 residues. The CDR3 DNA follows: TGTGCCAGCAGCCCAGGGGTCCAAGAGACCCAGTACTTC. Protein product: CASSPGVQETQYF.

CDR3 bases: TGCAGCGTTGAAGTGGGGGGGGCAGGTTCGGACGAGCAGTACTTC. Its translation: CSVEVGGAGSDEQYF. The J gene is TRBJ2-7, the V gene TRBV29-1; D is perhaps TRBD2 (7 bases). This CDR3 is built from 15 residues. From germline, CDR1 is SQVTM and CDR2 ANQGSEA. With 1 base removed from V and 5 bases from J, the gap between germline ends came to 18 bases.

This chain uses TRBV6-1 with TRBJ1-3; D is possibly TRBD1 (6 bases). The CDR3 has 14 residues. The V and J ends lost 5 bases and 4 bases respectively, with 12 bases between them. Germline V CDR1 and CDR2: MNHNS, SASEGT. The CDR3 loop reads CASSSGERGNTIYF. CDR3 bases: TGTGCCAGCAGTTCAGGGGAGAGGGGAAACACCATATATTTT.

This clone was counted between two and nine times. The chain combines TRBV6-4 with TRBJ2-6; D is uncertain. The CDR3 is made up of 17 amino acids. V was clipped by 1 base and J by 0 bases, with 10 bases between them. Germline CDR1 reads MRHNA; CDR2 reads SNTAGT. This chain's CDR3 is CASSDYPSFSGANVLTF. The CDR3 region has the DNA TGTGCCAGCAGTGACTACCCGAGTTTCTCTGGGGCCAACGTCCTGACTTTC.

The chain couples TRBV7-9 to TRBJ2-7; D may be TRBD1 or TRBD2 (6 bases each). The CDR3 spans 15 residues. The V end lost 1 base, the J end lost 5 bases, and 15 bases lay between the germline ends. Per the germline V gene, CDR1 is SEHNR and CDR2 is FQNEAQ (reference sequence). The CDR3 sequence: CASSLVHGGLHEQYF. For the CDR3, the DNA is TGTGCCAGCAGCTTAGTTCATGGGGGGCTCCACGAGCAGTACTTC. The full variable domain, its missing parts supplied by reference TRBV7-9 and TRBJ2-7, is DTGVSQNPRHKITKRGQNVTFRCDPISEHNRLYWYRQTLGQGPEFLTYFQNEAQLEKSRLLSDRFSAERPKGSFSTLEIQRTEQGDSAMYLCASSLVHGGLHEQYFGPGTRLTVT.

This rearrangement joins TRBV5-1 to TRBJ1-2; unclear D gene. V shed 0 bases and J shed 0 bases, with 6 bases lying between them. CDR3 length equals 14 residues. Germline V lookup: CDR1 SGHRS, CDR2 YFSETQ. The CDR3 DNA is TGCGCCAGCAGCTTGGGAGTTACTAACTATGGCTACACCTTC. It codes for CASSLGVTNYGYTF. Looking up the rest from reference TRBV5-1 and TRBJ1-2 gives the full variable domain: KAGVTQTPRYLIKTRGQQVTLSCSPISGHRSVSWYQQTPGQGLQFLFEYFSETQRNKGNFPGRFSGRQFSNSRSEMNVSTLELGDSALYLCASSLGVTNYGYTFGSGTRLTVV.

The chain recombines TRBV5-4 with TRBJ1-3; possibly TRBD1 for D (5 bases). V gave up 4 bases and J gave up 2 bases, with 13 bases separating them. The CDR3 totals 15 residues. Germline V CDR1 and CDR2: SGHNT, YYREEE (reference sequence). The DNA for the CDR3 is TGTGCCAGCAGCGCGAGGGGTACTGCTGGAAACACCATATATTTT. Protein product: CASSARGTAGNTIYF.

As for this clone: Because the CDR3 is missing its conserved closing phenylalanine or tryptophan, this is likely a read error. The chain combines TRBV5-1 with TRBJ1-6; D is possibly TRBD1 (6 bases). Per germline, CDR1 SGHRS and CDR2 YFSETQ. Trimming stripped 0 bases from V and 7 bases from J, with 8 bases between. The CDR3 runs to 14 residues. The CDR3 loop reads CASSLGTANSPLHL. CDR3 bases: TGCGCCAGCAGCTTGGGGACAGCGAATTCACCCCTCCACCTT.

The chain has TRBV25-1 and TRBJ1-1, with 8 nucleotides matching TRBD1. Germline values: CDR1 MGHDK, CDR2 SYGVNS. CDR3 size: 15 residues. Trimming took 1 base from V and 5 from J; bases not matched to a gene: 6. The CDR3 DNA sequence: TGTGCCAGCAGTGAATTAGGACAGGGCTATACTGAAGCTTTCTTT. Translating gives CASSELGQGYTEAFF.

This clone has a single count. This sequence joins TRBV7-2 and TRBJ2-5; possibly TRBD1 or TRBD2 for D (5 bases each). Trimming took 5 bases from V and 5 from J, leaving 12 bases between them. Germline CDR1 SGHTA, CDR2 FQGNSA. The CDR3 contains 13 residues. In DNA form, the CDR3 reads TGTGCCAGCAGCCGGGACGTCGTGGAGACCCAGTACTTC. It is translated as CASSRDVVETQYF.

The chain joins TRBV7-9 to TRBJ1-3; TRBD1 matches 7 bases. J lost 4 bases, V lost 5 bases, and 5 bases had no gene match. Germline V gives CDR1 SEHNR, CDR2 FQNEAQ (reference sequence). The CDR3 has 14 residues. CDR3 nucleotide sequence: TGTGCCAGCAGCCCTTGGGACAGAGGAAACACCATATATTTT. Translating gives CASSPWDRGNTIYF.

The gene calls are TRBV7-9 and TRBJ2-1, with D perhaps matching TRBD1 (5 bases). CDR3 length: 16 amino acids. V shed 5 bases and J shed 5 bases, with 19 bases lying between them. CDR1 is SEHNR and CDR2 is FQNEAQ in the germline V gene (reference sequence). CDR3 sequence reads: CASSTRTLDIHNEQFF. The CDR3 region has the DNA TGTGCCAGCAGCACGAGGACACTGGACATCCACAATGAGCAGTTCTTC.

The CDR3 nucleotides read TGTGCCAGCTCGCTGGGGTGGCACGAGCAGTACTTC. Protein sequence: CASSLGWHEQYF. The V and J genes are TRBV11-2 and TRBJ2-7; D is uncertain. V dropped 8 bases and J dropped 5 bases, with 13 bases sitting between them. This CDR3 is 12 amino acids long. The germline V gene has CDR1 SGHAT and CDR2 FQNNGV.

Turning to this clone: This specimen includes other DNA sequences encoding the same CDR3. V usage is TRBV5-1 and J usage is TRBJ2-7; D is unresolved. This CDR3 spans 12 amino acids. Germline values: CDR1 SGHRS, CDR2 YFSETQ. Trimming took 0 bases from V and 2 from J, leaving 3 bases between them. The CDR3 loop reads CASSLGAYEQYF. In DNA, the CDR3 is TGCGCCAGCAGCTTGGGTGCCTACGAGCAGTACTTC.

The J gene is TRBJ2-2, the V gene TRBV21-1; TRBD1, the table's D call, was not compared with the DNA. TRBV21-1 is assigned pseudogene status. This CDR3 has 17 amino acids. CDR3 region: CASSKRGQGAWTGELFF. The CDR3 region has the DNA TGTGCCAGCAGCAAAAGGGGACAGGGGGCTTGGACCGGGGAGCTGTTTTTT.

The CDR3 region is CASSPDRSHEQYF. CDR3 DNA sequence: TGTGCCAGCAGCCCTGACAGGAGCCACGAGCAGTACTTC. The chain carries TRBV7-2 and TRBJ2-7; the D gene is possibly TRBD1 (6 bases). The germline V and J ends were trimmed by 5 bases and 5 bases, with 13 bases remaining between them. Per germline, CDR1 SGHTA and CDR2 FQGNSA. This CDR3 comprises 13 residues.

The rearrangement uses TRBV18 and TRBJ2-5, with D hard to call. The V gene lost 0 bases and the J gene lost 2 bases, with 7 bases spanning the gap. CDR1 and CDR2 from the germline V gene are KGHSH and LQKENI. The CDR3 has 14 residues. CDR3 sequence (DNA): TGTGCCAGCTCACCACCTTCCGTTCAAGAGACCCAGTACTTC. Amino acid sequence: CASSPPSVQETQYF.

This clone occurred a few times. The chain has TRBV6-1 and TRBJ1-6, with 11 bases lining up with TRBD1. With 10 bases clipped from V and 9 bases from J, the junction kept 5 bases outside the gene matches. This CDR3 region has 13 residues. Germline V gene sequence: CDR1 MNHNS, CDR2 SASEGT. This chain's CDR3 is CATSGTGGSPLHF. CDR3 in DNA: TGTGCCACGTCCGGGACAGGGGGTTCACCCCTCCACTTT.

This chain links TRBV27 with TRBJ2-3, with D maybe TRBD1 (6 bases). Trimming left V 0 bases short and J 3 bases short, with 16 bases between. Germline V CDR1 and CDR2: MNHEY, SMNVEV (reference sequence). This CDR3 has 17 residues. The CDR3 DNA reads TGTGCCAGCAGTTTATCCGCCAGGTTAGGGGGTACAGATACGCAGTATTTT. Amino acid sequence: CASSLSARLGGTDTQYF.

The CDR3 here is CASTWTGGVGTEAFF. The DNA for the CDR3 is TGTGCCAGCACCTGGACAGGGGGCGTCGGCACTGAAGCTTTCTTT. This chain joins TRBV7-2 and TRBJ1-1, with 11 bases lining up with TRBD1. Germline trimming cut 7 bases from V and 4 bases from J; bases unmatched to any gene: 8. This CDR3 has 15 residues. Germline CDR1 reads SGHTA; CDR2 reads FQGNSA.